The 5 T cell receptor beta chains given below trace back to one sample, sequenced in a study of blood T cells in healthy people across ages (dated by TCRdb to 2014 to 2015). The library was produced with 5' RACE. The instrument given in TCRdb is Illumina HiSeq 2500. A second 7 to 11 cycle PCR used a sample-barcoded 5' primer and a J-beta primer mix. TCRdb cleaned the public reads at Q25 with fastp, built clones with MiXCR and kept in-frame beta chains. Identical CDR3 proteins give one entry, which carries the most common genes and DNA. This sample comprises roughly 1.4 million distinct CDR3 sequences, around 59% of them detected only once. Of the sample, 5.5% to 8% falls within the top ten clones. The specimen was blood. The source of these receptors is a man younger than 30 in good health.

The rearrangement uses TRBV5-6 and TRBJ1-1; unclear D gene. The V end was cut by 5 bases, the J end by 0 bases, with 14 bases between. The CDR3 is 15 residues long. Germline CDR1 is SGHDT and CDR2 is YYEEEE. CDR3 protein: CASRVQKIVNTEAFF. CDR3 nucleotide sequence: TGTGCCAGCAGGGTACAGAAGATAGTGAACACTGAAGCTTTCTTT.

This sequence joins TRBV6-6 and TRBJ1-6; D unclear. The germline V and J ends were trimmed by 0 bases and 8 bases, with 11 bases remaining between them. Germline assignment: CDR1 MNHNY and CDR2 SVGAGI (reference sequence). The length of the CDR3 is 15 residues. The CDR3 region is CASSYSKDGYSPLHF. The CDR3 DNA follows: TGTGCCAGCAGTTACTCGAAAGATGGCTATTCACCCCTCCACTTT.

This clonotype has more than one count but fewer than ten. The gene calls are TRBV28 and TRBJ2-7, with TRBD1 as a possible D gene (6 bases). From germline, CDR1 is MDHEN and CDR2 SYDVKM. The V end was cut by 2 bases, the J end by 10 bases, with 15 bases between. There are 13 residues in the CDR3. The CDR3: CASSLGGKGDQYF. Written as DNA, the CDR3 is TGTGCCAGCAGTTTAGGGGGCAAAGGGGACCAGTACTTC.

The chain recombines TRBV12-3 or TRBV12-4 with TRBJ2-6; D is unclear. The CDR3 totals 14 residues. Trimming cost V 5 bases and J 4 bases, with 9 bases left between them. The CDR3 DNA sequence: TGTGCCAGCAGTCCCCGCGACGGGGCCAACGTCCTGACTTTC. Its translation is CASSPRDGANVLTF.

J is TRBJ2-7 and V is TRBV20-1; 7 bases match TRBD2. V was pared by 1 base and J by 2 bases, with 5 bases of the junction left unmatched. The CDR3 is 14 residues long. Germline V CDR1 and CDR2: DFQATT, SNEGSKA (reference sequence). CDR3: CSARGASGAYEQYF. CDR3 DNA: TGCAGTGCTAGAGGCGCTAGCGGAGCCTACGAGCAGTACTTC.